A selection of T cell receptor beta chains follows, all from one sample in a study of early T cells in non-severe SARS-CoV-2 infection. MiXCR, applied by TCRdb to the 5' RACE reads, yields one record per CDR3 protein. The sample yields about 29,000 distinct CDR3 sequences, roughly 4.3% seen once. Sequenced sample: whole blood. These receptors were taken from an adult who was a healthcare worker with PCR-confirmed SARS-CoV-2 infection or an uninfected control (not recorded which). Both conserved end residues are part of each CDR3. Each record gives: V gene, D gene, clone size, J gene, CDR3 DNA, CDR3 protein. D genes are given only for firm matches. The listing skips clone size in some rows; elsewhere it reads once, few, many or a size class.

V gene: TRBV29-1; D gene: NA; clone size: medium-sized; J gene: TRBJ2-7; CDR3 DNA: TGCAGCGTCGGGAGCTTCTCCTACGAGCAGTACTTC; CDR3 protein: CSVGSFSYEQYF
V gene: TRBV11-2; D gene: NA; clone size: NA; J gene: TRBJ2-1; CDR3 DNA: TGTGCCAGCAGCTTAGTCTTGGAGCAGTTCTTC; CDR3 protein: CASSLVLEQFF
V gene: TRBV6-5; D gene: NA; clone size: many; J gene: TRBJ2-6; CDR3 DNA: TGTGCCAGCAGACTACAGGGCTCTGGGGCCAACGTCCTGACTTTC; CDR3 protein: CASRLQGSGANVLTF
V gene: TRBV5-1; D gene: NA; clone size: many; J gene: TRBJ2-1; CDR3 DNA: TGCGCCAGCAGCTTTCGAGCTGACAACTCCTACAATGAGCAGTTCTTC; CDR3 protein: CASSFRADNSYNEQFF
V gene: TRBV6-1; D gene: TRBD2; clone size: many; J gene: TRBJ2-7; CDR3 DNA: TGTGCCAGCAGTTCTACTAGCGGGAGCTCCTACGAGCAGTACTTC; CDR3 protein: CASSSTSGSSYEQYF
V gene: TRBV20-1; D gene: TRBD2; clone size: many; J gene: TRBJ2-7; CDR3 DNA: TGCAGTGCTTCGGCGACTAGCGGGAGGGCCGGGGAGCAGTACTTC; CDR3 protein: CSASATSGRAGEQYF
V gene: TRBV19; D gene: TRBD2; clone size: many; J gene: TRBJ2-1; CDR3 DNA: TGTGCCAGTAGTAAAGGACTAGCGGGCCCGTACAATGAGCAGTTCTTC; CDR3 protein: CASSKGLAGPYNEQFF
V gene: TRBV11-3; D gene: NA; clone size: many; J gene: TRBJ2-3; CDR3 DNA: TGTGCCAGCAGCTTAGCGGGAGTCCGTTCAGATACGCAGTATTTT; CDR3 protein: CASSLAGVRSDTQYF
V gene: TRBV3-1; D gene: TRBD2; clone size: many; J gene: TRBJ2-1; CDR3 DNA: TGTGCCAGCAGCCGGACTAGCGGAGGAGGTAATGAGCAGTTCTTC; CDR3 protein: CASSRTSGGGNEQFF
V gene: TRBV7-9; D gene: NA; clone size: many; J gene: TRBJ1-1; CDR3 DNA: TGTGCCAGCAGCCCTGGGACATCTTTCAACACTGAAGCTTTCTTT; CDR3 protein: CASSPGTSFNTEAFF
V gene: TRBV15; D gene: NA; clone size: many; J gene: TRBJ2-7; CDR3 DNA: TGTGCCACCAGCAGAGATGGGACTGGGATTTTGGGACCCCCCAGTTACTTC; CDR3 protein: CATSRDGTGILGPPSYF
V gene: TRBV6-2/TRBV6-3; D gene: NA; clone size: NA; J gene: TRBJ2-1; CDR3 DNA: TGTGCCAGCAGCGCCGGAGGGATGATCTACAATGAGCAGTTCTTC; CDR3 protein: CASSAGGMIYNEQFF
V gene: TRBV29-1; D gene: TRBD2; clone size: many; J gene: TRBJ2-1; CDR3 DNA: TGCAGCGTTGTTAGCGGGAGGAACGGTGAGCAGTTCTTC; CDR3 protein: CSVVSGRNGEQFF
V gene: TRBV5-4; D gene: NA; clone size: many; J gene: TRBJ2-6; CDR3 DNA: TGTGCCAGCAGCTTGGTTGCCGGCCACTCTGGGGCCAACGTCCTGACTTTC; CDR3 protein: CASSLVAGHSGANVLTF
V gene: TRBV9; D gene: NA; clone size: medium-sized; J gene: TRBJ2-3; CDR3 DNA: TGTGCCAGCAGCACTACGTACACAGATACGCAGTATTTT; CDR3 protein: CASSTTYTDTQYF
V gene: TRBV11-3; D gene: NA; clone size: many; J gene: TRBJ2-5; CDR3 DNA: TGTGCCAGCAGCCATCCACAGGGGACTCAAGAGACCCAGTACTTC; CDR3 protein: CASSHPQGTQETQYF
V gene: TRBV20-1; D gene: NA; clone size: NA; J gene: TRBJ2-3; CDR3 DNA: TGCAGTGCTAGACGAGGAGCCCGCACAGATACGCAGTATTTT; CDR3 protein: CSARRGARTDTQYF
V gene: TRBV4-3; D gene: NA; clone size: many; J gene: TRBJ2-3; CDR3 DNA: TGCGCCAGCAGCCAAGATATGGCCAGCACAGATACGCAGTATTTT; CDR3 protein: CASSQDMASTDTQYF
V gene: TRBV14; D gene: NA; clone size: many; J gene: TRBJ2-1; CDR3 DNA: TGTGCCAGCAGCCAAATAGCGGTTAACAATGAGCAGTTCTTC; CDR3 protein: CASSQIAVNNEQFF
V gene: TRBV4-3; D gene: NA; clone size: few; J gene: TRBJ1-4; CDR3 DNA: TGCGCCAGCAGCCAAGGCGAGGGTATGGGTGAAAAACTGTTTTTT; CDR3 protein: CASSQGEGMGEKLFF
V gene: TRBV20-1; D gene: NA; clone size: many; J gene: TRBJ2-5; CDR3 DNA: TGCAGTGCTAGACTTTTTGGGTCGGATATCGGGACGGTGGAGACCCAGTACTTC; CDR3 protein: CSARLFGSDIGTVETQYF
V gene: TRBV7-2; D gene: NA; clone size: few; J gene: TRBJ2-4; CDR3 DNA: TGTGCCAGCAGCTTCCAGGGGTCGGACATTCAGTACTTC; CDR3 protein: CASSFQGSDIQYF
V gene: TRBV7-2; D gene: NA; clone size: many; J gene: TRBJ2-7; CDR3 DNA: TGTGCCAGCAGCCTTGCTCCGGATCTAGGGGAGCAGTACTTC; CDR3 protein: CASSLAPDLGEQYF
V gene: TRBV7-9; D gene: NA; clone size: many; J gene: TRBJ2-3; CDR3 DNA: TGTGCCAGCAGCTTAGATTTGACACCCCCGTTAAACACAGATACGCAGTATTTT; CDR3 protein: CASSLDLTPPLNTDTQYF
V gene: TRBV11-2; D gene: NA; clone size: many; J gene: TRBJ2-1; CDR3 DNA: TGTGCCAGCAGTCACGACTGGCTAACCTACAATGAGCAGTTCTTC; CDR3 protein: CASSHDWLTYNEQFF
V gene: TRBV6-5; D gene: NA; clone size: many; J gene: TRBJ1-1; CDR3 DNA: TGTGCCAGCAGTCCGGAAATACAGAGGATGACTGAAGCTTTCTTT; CDR3 protein: CASSPEIQRMTEAFF
V gene: TRBV28; D gene: TRBD1; clone size: few; J gene: TRBJ1-5; CDR3 DNA: TGTGCCAGCAGTTTCTGGCCAGGACAGGGAGTCCCGACTAGCAATCAGCCCCAGCATTTT; CDR3 protein: CASSFWPGQGVPTSNQPQHF
V gene: TRBV20-1; D gene: TRBD2; clone size: few; J gene: TRBJ2-7; CDR3 DNA: TGCAGTGCTAGACACGGGACTAGCGGAGAGCAGTACTTC; CDR3 protein: CSARHGTSGEQYF
V gene: TRBV12-3/TRBV12-4; D gene: NA; clone size: many; J gene: TRBJ2-1; CDR3 DNA: TGTGCCAGCAGCTCCTACTGGACGCCCGGTTCCTACAATGAGCAGTTCTTC; CDR3 protein: CASSSYWTPGSYNEQFF
V gene: TRBV7-2; D gene: NA; clone size: many; J gene: TRBJ2-3; CDR3 DNA: TGTGCCAGCAGCCCACACGCGCTAAGGGGGGGGCTCACAGATACGCAGTATTTT; CDR3 protein: CASSPHALRGGLTDTQYF
V gene: TRBV7-2; D gene: TRBD2; clone size: few; J gene: TRBJ2-1; CDR3 DNA: TGTGCCAGCAGCCTAGCGGGAGAGGGCAATGAGCAGTTCTTC; CDR3 protein: CASSLAGEGNEQFF
V gene: TRBV7-8; D gene: NA; clone size: NA; J gene: TRBJ2-3; CDR3 DNA: TGTGCCAGCCTTAAACTAGGCGGGAATACGCAGTATTTT; CDR3 protein: CASLKLGGNTQYF
V gene: TRBV11-2; D gene: NA; clone size: NA; J gene: TRBJ1-1; CDR3 DNA: TGTGCCAGCCGACCCCTAGGACAGTCGAACACTGAAGCTTTCTTT; CDR3 protein: CASRPLGQSNTEAFF
V gene: TRBV11-2; D gene: NA; clone size: NA; J gene: TRBJ2-5; CDR3 DNA: TGTGCCAGCGCTCGGAGTCTGGAGACCCAGTACTTC; CDR3 protein: CASARSLETQYF
V gene: TRBV10-3; D gene: NA; clone size: many; J gene: TRBJ2-1; CDR3 DNA: TGTGCCATCAGTGAGTCTTTGAACTGGGAGGAGTTCTTC; CDR3 protein: CAISESLNWEEFF
V gene: TRBV27; D gene: TRBD2; clone size: many; J gene: TRBJ2-1; CDR3 DNA: TGTGCCAGCAGTTTCTCTAGCGGGAGCCCCTACAATGAGCAGTTCTTC; CDR3 protein: CASSFSSGSPYNEQFF
V gene: TRBV6-5; D gene: NA; clone size: many; J gene: TRBJ1-4; CDR3 DNA: TGTGCCAGCAGTTACTCGAGCGGGTATAGTGAAAAACTGTTTTTT; CDR3 protein: CASSYSSGYSEKLFF
V gene: TRBV4-2; D gene: NA; clone size: many; J gene: TRBJ1-1; CDR3 DNA: TGTGCCAGCAGCCAAGATTTCGGAGGGGCTGAAGCTTTCTTT; CDR3 protein: CASSQDFGGAEAFF
V gene: TRBV30; D gene: NA; clone size: many; J gene: TRBJ1-1; CDR3 DNA: TGTGCCTGGAGTGTACGTAGGGACACTGAAGCTTTCTTT; CDR3 protein: CAWSVRRDTEAFF
V gene: TRBV19; D gene: NA; clone size: many; J gene: TRBJ2-4; CDR3 DNA: TGTGCCAGTGCTGACAGAACACTAGCCAAAAACATTCAGTACTTC; CDR3 protein: CASADRTLAKNIQYF
V gene: TRBV29-1; D gene: NA; clone size: NA; J gene: TRBJ2-1; CDR3 DNA: TGCAGCGTTGATCGATCGGGACAAAACAATGAGCAGTTCTTC; CDR3 protein: CSVDRSGQNNEQFF
V gene: TRBV29-1; D gene: NA; clone size: many; J gene: TRBJ1-3; CDR3 DNA: TGCAGCGTTGATGTGGGAAACACCATATATTTT; CDR3 protein: CSVDVGNTIYF
V gene: TRBV4-3; D gene: NA; clone size: many; J gene: TRBJ1-1; CDR3 DNA: TGCGCCAGCAGCCAAGTCCGAACATACACTGAAGCTTTCTTT; CDR3 protein: CASSQVRTYTEAFF
V gene: TRBV29-1; D gene: TRBD1; clone size: many; J gene: TRBJ2-5; CDR3 DNA: TGCAGCGTTGAATTCACAGACTACAGACAGGGCCTCCAAGAGACCCAGTACTTC; CDR3 protein: CSVEFTDYRQGLQETQYF
V gene: TRBV5-1; D gene: TRBD1; clone size: many; J gene: TRBJ2-2; CDR3 DNA: TGCGCCAGCAGCAAGGGACAGGGGGCGACCGGGGAGCTGTTTTTT; CDR3 protein: CASSKGQGATGELFF
V gene: TRBV5-1; D gene: TRBD2; clone size: many; J gene: TRBJ2-5; CDR3 DNA: TGCGCCAGCAGCTTGGCAGCGGGAGTGGAGACCCAGTACTTC; CDR3 protein: CASSLAAGVETQYF
V gene: TRBV19; D gene: TRBD2; clone size: many; J gene: TRBJ2-1; CDR3 DNA: TGTGCCAGTAGTATAGCGAGCGGGAGCTACAATGAGCAGTTCTTC; CDR3 protein: CASSIASGSYNEQFF
V gene: TRBV7-2; D gene: NA; clone size: many; J gene: TRBJ2-5; CDR3 DNA: TGTGCCAGCAGCTTATCCGGCAGGGGTCAAGAGACCCAGTACTTC; CDR3 protein: CASSLSGRGQETQYF
V gene: TRBV9; D gene: TRBD2; clone size: many; J gene: TRBJ2-5; CDR3 DNA: TGTGCCAGCAGCGAGGGACTAGCGGACCAAGAGACCCAGTACTTC; CDR3 protein: CASSEGLADQETQYF
V gene: TRBV6-2/TRBV6-3; D gene: TRBD2; clone size: many; J gene: TRBJ2-2; CDR3 DNA: TGTGCCAGCAGTTACTCCAGCGGGAGTTTGTCCGGGGAGCTGTTTTTT; CDR3 protein: CASSYSSGSLSGELFF
V gene: TRBV20-1; D gene: TRBD1; clone size: many; J gene: TRBJ1-1; CDR3 DNA: TGCAGTGCTGGCCAAGGACAGGGGACCATGAACACTGAAGCTTTCTTT; CDR3 protein: CSAGQGQGTMNTEAFF
V gene: TRBV29-1; D gene: TRBD1; clone size: many; J gene: TRBJ1-2; CDR3 DNA: TGCAGCGTGGGGGGACAGAACTATGGCTACACCTTC; CDR3 protein: CSVGGQNYGYTF
V gene: TRBV6-1; D gene: NA; clone size: many; J gene: TRBJ2-1; CDR3 DNA: TGTGCCAGCAGTGAACGGGCGAGGAATGAGCAGTTCTTC; CDR3 protein: CASSERARNEQFF
V gene: TRBV5-1; D gene: NA; clone size: medium-sized; J gene: TRBJ2-2; CDR3 DNA: TGCGCCAGCAGCTTGAGAACGTATGACACCGGGGAGCTGTTTTTT; CDR3 protein: CASSLRTYDTGELFF